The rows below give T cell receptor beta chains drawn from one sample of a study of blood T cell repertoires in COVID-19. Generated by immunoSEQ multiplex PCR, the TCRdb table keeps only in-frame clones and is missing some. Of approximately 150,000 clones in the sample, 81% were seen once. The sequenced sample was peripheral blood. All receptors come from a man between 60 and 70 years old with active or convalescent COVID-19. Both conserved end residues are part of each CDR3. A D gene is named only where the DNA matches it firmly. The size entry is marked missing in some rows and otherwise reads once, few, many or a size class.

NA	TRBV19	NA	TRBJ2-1	TGTGCCAGTAGACCGGGACACACCTACAATGAGCAGTTCTTC	CASRPGHTYNEQFF
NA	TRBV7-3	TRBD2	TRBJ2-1	TGTGCCAGCAGCCCCCGGGCGGGGACTAGCTCCTACAATGAGCAGTTCTTC	CASSPRAGTSSYNEQFF
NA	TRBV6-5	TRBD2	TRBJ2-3	TGTGCCAGCAGTTACGGTAGCGGGGGGAGCACAGATACGCAGTATTTT	CASSYGSGGSTDTQYF
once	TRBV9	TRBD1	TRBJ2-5	TGTGCCAGCAGCGCACCGGGACAGACTCTTGGGGGGACCCAGTACTTC	CASSAPGQTLGGTQYF
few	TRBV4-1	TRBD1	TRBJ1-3	TGCGCCAGCAGCCAAGTGGTGGGACAGGGGGTCGCTCGCTCTGGAAACACCATATATTTT	CASSQVVGQGVARSGNTIYF
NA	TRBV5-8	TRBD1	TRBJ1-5	TGTGCCAGCAGCCCGGCCAGGCAGGGGGCAGGTCAGCCCCAGCATTTT	CASSPARQGAGQPQHF
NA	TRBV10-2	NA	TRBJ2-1	TGCGCCAGCAGTCCTGGGCCCCGGGGCTCCTACAATGAGCAGTTCTTC	CASSPGPRGSYNEQFF
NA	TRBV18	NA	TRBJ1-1	TGTGCCAGCTCATCGGACAGAAACACTGAAGCTTTCTTT	CASSSDRNTEAFF
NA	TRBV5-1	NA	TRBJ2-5	TGCGCCAGCAGCTTCCCCGGGAGAAACCAAGAGACCCAGTACTTC	CASSFPGRNQETQYF
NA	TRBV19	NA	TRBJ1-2	TGTGCCAGTAGTATGAGGCAACCTTCTAACTATGGCTACACCTTC	CASSMRQPSNYGYTF
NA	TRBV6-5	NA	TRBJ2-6	TGTGCCAGCACCACGACAGGGACTGGCGTCCTGACTTTC	CASTTTGTGVLTF
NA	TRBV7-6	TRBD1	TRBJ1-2	TGTGCCAGCAGGTGGACCGAGACAGGGGGCAAGGTACATGGCTACACCTTC	CASRWTETGGKVHGYTF
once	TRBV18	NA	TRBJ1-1	TGTGCCAGCTCACCGCAAGGTCAGGTCTACGGCACTGAAGCTTTCTTT	CASSPQGQVYGTEAFF
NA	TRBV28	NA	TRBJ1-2	TGTGCCAGCAGTTTACTTAGCAGGGATTGGTATGGCTACACCTTC	CASSLLSRDWYGYTF
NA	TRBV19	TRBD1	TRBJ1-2	TGTGCCAGTAGTGCCAGGGGGGACGGAGGATATGGCTACACCTTC	CASSARGDGGYGYTF
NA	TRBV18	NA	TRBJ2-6	TGTGCCAGCTCACCGCTCTATGGGGCCAACGTCCTGACTTTC	CASSPLYGANVLTF
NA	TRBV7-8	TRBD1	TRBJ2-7	TGTGCCAGCAGCTCACGGACAGGGGGAGAGGACGAGCAGTACTTC	CASSSRTGGEDEQYF
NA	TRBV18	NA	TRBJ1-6	TGTGCCAGCTCACCAACAGGGAGCTCCTATAATTCACCCCTCCACTTT	CASSPTGSSYNSPLHF
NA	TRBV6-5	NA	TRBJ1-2	TGTGCCAGCAGTTACTCGGACACCTCGTCTATGGAGGGCTACACCTTC	CASSYSDTSSMEGYTF
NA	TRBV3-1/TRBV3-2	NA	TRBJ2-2	TGTGCCAGCAGCCAAGGTATTCCCGGGGAGCTGTTTTTT	CASSQGIPGELFF
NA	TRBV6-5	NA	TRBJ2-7	TGTGCCAGCACGGAGCGGAACATAGCCTACGAGCAGTACTTC	CASTERNIAYEQYF
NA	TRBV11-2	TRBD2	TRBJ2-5	TGTGCCAGCAGCTTAGATGTTGCGGGAGGCGAAGAAGAGACCCAGTACTTC	CASSLDVAGGEEETQYF
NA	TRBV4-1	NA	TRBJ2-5	TGCGCCAGCAGCTTGGCGGGATCAGAGACCCAGTACTTC	CASSLAGSETQYF
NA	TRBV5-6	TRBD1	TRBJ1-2	TGTGCCAGCAGCCCTCAGGGGGTCAGGACTAACTATGGCTACACCTTC	CASSPQGVRTNYGYTF
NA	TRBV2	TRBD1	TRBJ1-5	TGTGCCAGCAGTGAAAACCCGTGGAGGGGGCGTCAGCCCCAGCATTTT	CASSENPWRGRQPQHF
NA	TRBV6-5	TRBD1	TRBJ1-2	TGTGCCAGCATGGCCGGGACAGCTATTAACTATGGCTACACCTTC	CASMAGTAINYGYTF
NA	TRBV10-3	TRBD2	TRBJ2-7	TGTGCCACCTCCTTTCCCCTGACTAGCGGAAACTCCTACGAGCAGTACTTC	CATSFPLTSGNSYEQYF